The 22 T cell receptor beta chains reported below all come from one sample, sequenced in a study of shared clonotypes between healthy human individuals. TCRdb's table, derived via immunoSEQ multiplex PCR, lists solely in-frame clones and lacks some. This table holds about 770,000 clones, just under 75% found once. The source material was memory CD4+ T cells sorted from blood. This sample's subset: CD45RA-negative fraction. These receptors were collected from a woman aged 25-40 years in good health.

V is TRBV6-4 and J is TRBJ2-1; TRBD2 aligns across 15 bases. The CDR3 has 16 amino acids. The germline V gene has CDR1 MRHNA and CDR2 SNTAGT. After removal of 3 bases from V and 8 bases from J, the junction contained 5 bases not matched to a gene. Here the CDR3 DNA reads TGTGCCAGCAGTGAAGGACTAGCGGGAGGGCCTGATGAGCAGTTCTTC. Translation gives CASSEGLAGGPDEQFF.

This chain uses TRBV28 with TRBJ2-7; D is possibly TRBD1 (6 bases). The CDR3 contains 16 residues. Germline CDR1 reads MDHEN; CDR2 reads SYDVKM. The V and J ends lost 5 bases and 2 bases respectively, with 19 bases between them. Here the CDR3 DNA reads TGTGCCAGCAGTCCTCCTCTGGGCAGGGGAACCTACGAGCAGTACTTC. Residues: CASSPPLGRGTYEQYF. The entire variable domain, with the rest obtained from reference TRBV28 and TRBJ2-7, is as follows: DVKVTQSSRYLVKRTGEKVFLECVQDMDHENMFWYRQDPGLGLRLIYFSYDVKMKEKGDIPEGYSVSREKKERFSLILESASTNQTSMYLCASSPPLGRGTYEQYFGPGTRLTVT.

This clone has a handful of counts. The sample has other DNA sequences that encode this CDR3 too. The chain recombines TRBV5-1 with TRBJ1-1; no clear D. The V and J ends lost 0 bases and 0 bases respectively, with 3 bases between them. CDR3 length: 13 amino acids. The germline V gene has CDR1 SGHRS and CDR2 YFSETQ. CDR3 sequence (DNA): TGCGCCAGCAGCTTGGACCTGAACACTGAAGCTTTCTTT. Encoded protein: CASSLDLNTEAFF.

CDR3 in amino acids: CASSNSGRASDTQYF. In DNA form, the CDR3 reads TGTGCCAGCAGTAATAGCGGGAGGGCCTCAGATACGCAGTATTTT. V usage is TRBV6-5 and J usage is TRBJ2-3; 11 bases match TRBD2. CDR1 MNHEY and CDR2 SVGAGI come from the germline V gene. Trimming took 5 bases from V and 4 from J; bases not matched to a gene: 5. This CDR3 region has 15 residues.

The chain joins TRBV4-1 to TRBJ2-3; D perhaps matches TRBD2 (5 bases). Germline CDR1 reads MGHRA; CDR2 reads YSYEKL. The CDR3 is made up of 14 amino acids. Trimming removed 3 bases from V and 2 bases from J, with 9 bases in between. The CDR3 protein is CASSQNRDTDTQYF. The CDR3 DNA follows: TGCGCCAGCAGCCAGAACCGGGACACAGATACGCAGTATTTT.

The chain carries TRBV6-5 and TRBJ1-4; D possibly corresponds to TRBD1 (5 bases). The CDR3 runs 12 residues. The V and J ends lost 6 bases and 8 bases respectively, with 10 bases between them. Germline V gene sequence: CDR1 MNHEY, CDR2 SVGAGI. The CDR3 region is CASSRAGEKLFF. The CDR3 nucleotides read TGTGCCAGCAGCAGGGCCGGGGAAAAACTGTTTTTT.

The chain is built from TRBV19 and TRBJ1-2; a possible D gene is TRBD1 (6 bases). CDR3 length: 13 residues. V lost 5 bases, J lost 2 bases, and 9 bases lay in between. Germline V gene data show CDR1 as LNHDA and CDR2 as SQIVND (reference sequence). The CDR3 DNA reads TGTGCCAGTAGTCGGACAGAGAACTATGGCTACACCTTC. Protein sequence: CASSRTENYGYTF.

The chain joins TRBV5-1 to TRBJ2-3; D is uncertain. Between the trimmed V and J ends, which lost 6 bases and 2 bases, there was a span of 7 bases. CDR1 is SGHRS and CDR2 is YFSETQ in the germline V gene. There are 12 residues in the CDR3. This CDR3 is CASTDTTDTQYF. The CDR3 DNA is TGCGCCAGCACAGATACCACAGATACGCAGTATTTT.

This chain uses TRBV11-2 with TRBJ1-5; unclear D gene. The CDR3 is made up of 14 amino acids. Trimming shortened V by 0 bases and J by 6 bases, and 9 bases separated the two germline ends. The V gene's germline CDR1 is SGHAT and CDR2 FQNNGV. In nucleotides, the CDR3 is TGTGCCAGCAGCTTAGATGTGGTTAGTCAGCCCCAGCATTTT. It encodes CASSLDVVSQPQHF. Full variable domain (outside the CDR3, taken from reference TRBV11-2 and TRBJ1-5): EAGVAQSPRYKIIEKRQSVAFWCNPISGHATLYWYQQILGQGPKLLIQFQNNGVVDDSQLPKDRFSAERLKGVDSTLKIQPAKLEDSAVYLCASSLDVVSQPQHFGDGTRLSIL.

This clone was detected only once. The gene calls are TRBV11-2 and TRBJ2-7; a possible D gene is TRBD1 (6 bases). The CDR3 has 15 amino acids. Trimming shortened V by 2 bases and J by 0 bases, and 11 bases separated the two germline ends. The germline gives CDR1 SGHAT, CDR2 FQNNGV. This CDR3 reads CASSLMGAGSYEQYF. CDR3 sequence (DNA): TGTGCCAGCAGCTTAATGGGGGCCGGCTCCTACGAGCAGTACTTC.

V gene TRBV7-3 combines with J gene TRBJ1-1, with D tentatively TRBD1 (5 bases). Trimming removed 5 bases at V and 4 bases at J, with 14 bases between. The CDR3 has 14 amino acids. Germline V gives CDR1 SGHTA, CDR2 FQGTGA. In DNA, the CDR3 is TGTGCCAGCAGCCCCAACTCAGGGATCACTGAAGCTTTCTTT. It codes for CASSPNSGITEAFF.

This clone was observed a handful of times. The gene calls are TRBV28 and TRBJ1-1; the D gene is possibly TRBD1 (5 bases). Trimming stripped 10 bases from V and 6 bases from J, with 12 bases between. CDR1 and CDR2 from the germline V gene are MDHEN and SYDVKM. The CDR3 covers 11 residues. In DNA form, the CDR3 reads TGTGCCATAGAGGGGTGGTCTGAAGCTTTCTTT. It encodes CAIEGWSEAFF.

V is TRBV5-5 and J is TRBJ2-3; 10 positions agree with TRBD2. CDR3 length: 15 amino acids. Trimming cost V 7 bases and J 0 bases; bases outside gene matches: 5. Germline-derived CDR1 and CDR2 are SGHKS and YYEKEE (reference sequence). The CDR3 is CASGGLAASTDTQYF. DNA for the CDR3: TGTGCCAGCGGAGGACTAGCGGCTAGCACAGATACGCAGTATTTT.

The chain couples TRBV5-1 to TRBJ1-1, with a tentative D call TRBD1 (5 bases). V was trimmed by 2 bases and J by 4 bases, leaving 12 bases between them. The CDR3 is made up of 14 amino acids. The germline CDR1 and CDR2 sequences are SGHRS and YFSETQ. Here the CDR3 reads CASSFRQGSTEAFF. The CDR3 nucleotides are TGCGCCAGCAGCTTCAGGCAGGGCTCCACTGAAGCTTTCTTT.

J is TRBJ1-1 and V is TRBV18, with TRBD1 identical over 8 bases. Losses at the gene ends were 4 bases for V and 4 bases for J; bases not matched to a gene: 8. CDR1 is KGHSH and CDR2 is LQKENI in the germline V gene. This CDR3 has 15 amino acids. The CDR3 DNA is TGTGCCAGCTCACAGGGACAGGCATTAGGCACTGAAGCTTTCTTT. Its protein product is CASSQGQALGTEAFF.

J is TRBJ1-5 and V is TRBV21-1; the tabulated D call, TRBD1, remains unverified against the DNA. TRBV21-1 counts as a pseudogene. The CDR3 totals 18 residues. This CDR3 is CASSKGTGGEIRNQPQHF. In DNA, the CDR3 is TGTGCCAGCAGCAAAGGGACAGGAGGGGAAATTCGCAATCAGCCCCAGCATTTT.

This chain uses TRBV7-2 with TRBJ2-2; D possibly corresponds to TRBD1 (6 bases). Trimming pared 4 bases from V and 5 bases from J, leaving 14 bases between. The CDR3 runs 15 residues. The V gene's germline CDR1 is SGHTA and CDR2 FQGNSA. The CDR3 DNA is TGTGCCAGCAGCTCGCTGACAGGCTTGACCGGGGAGCTGTTTTTT. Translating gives CASSSLTGLTGELFF. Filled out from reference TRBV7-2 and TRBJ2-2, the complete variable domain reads GAGVSQSPSNKVTEKGKDVELRCDPISGHTALYWYRQSLGQGLEFLIYFQGNSAPDKSGLPSDRFSAERTGGSVSTLTIQRTQQEDSAVYLCASSSLTGLTGELFFGEGSRLTVL.

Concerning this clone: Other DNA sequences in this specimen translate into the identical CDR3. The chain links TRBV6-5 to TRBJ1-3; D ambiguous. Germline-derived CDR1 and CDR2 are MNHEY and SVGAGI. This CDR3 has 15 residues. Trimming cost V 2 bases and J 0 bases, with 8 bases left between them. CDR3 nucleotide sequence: TGTGCCAGCAGTTACGGCGGGGACTCTGGAAACACCATATATTTT. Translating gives CASSYGGDSGNTIYF.

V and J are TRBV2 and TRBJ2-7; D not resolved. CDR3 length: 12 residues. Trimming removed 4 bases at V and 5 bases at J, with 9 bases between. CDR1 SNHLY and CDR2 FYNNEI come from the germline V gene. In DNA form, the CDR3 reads TGTGCCAGCAGTGTTGGAATCCACGAGCAGTACTTC. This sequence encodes CASSVGIHEQYF.

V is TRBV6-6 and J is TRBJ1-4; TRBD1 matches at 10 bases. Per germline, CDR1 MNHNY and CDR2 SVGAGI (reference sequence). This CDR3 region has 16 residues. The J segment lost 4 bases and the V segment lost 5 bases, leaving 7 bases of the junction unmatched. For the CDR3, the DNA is TGTGCCAGCAGTCGCCGGACAGGGGGACATAATGAAAAACTGTTTTTT. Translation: CASSRRTGGHNEKLFF.

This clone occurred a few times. CDR3 nucleotides: TGCAGCGTTGTAAAGGGGGGGGAGAGTGGCTACACCTTC. Amino acid sequence: CSVVKGGESGYTF. The rearrangement links TRBV29-1 to TRBJ1-2; weak D call: TRBD1 (6 bases). V lost 4 bases, J lost 7 bases, and 16 bases lay in between. The germline V gene encodes CDR1 SQVTM and CDR2 ANQGSEA. This CDR3 is built from 13 residues. Full variable domain (missing parts from reference TRBV29-1 and TRBJ1-2): SAVISQKPSRDICQRGTSLTIQCQVDSQVTMMFWYRQQPGQSLTLIATANQGSEATYESGFVIDKFPISRPNLTFSTLTVSNMSPEDSSIYLCSVVKGGESGYTFGSGTRLTVV.

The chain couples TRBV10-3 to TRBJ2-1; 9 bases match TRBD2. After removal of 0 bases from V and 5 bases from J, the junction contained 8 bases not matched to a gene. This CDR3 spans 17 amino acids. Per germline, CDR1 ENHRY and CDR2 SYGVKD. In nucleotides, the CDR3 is TGTGCCATCAGTGAGTCGAAGGCTAGCGGGGACAACAATGAGCAGTTCTTC. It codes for CAISESKASGDNNEQFF.